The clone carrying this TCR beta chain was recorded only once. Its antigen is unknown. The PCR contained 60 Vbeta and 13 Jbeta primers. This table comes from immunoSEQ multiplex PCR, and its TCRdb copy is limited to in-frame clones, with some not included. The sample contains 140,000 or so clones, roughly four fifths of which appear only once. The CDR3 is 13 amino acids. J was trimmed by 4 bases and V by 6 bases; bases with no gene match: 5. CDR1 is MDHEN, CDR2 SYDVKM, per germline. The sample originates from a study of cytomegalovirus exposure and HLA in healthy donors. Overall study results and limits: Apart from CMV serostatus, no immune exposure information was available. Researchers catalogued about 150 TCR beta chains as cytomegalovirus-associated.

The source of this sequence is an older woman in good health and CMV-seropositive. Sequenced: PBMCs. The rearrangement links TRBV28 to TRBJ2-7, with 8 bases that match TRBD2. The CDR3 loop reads CASSSGLDYEQYF. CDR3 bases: TGTGCCAGCAGCTCGGGACTAGATTACGAGCAGTACTTC.